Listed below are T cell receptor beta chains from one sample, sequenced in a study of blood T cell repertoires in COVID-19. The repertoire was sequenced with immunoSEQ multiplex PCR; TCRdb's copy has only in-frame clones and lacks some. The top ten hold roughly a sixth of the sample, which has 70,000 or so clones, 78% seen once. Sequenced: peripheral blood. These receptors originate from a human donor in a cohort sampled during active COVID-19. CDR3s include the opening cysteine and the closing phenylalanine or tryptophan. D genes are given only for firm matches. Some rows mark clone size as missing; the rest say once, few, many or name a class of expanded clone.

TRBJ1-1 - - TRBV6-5 TGTGCCGTTGAGCCCACCCTTCCGAACACTGAAGCTTTCTTT CAVEPTLPNTEAFF
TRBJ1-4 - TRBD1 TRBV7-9 TGTGCCAGCAGCAGACGGACAGGGGGCGCAACTAATGAAAAACTGTTTTTT CASSRRTGGATNEKLFF
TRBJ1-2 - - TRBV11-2 TGTGCCAGCAGCCCTGCCATAAGGCGGGGGGGCTACACCTTC CASSPAIRRGGYTF
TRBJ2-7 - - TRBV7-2 TGTGCCAGCAGCTTGATGCCGGGGTCCTACGAGCAGTACTTC CASSLMPGSYEQYF
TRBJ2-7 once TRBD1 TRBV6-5 TGTGCCAGCACCCATAGGGACAGGTACTACGAGCAGTACTTC CASTHRDRYYEQYF
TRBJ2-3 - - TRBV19 TGTGCCAGTAGTAAGGGACTGGGCACAGATACGCAGTATTTT CASSKGLGTDTQYF
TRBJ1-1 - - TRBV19 TGTGCCAGTAGTGTGTTAGGGAGTCCTAACACTGAAGCTTTCTTT CASSVLGSPNTEAFF
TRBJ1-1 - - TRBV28 TGTGCCAGCAGTGGAGACGGATTGAACACTGAAGCTTTCTTT CASSGDGLNTEAFF
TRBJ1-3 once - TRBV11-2 TGTGCCAGCAGCTTAGGGGACATTGGAAACACCATATATTTT CASSLGDIGNTIYF
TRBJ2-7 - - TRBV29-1 TGCAGCGTTGCTAATACAGGCGCTCCCTACGAGCAGTACTTC CSVANTGAPYEQYF
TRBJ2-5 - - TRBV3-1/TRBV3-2 TGTGCCAGCAGCTCAGGGTTATGGGAGACCCAGTACTTC CASSSGLWETQYF
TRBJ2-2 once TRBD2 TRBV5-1 TGCGCCAGCAGCTTGGCGGGGACTAGCGGGCTTATCGGGGAGCTGTTTTTT CASSLAGTSGLIGELFF
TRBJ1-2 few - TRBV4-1 TGCGCCAGCAGCCAAGACGGCAGGAACTATGGCTACACCTTC CASSQDGRNYGYTF
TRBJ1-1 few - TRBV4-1 TGCGCCAGCAGCCAAGGGGACTCTCGCACTGAAGCTTTCTTT CASSQGDSRTEAFF
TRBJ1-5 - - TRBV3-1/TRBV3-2 TGTGCCAGCAGCCAAGTGGGTAGCAATCGACCCCAGCATTTT CASSQVGSNRPQHF
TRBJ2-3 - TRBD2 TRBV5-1 TGCGCCAGCAGCTTGGAGGGTAGCGGGAGTGTAGATACGCAGTATTTT CASSLEGSGSVDTQYF
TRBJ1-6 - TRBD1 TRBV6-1 TGTGCCAGCAGTGAAGGAGACAGGGGGTATAATTCACCCCTCCACTTT CASSEGDRGYNSPLHF
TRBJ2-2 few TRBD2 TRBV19 TGTGCCAGTACCAACCTCCAGCGGGGCCACACCGGGGAGCTGTTTTTT CASTNLQRGHTGELFF
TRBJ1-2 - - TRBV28 TGTGCCAGCAGACCTGCGGGGACCGCTAAGAGCTACACCTTC CASRPAGTAKSYTF
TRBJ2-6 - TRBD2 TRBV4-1 TGCGCCAGCAGCCAAGGACTAGCGGGGCGATCTGGGGCCAACGTCCTGACTTTC CASSQGLAGRSGANVLTF
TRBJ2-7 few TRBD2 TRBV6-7 TGTGCCAGCAGTCCCGGGACTAGCGGGAGACCCACCTACGAGCAGTACTTC CASSPGTSGRPTYEQYF
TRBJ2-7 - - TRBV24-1 TGTGCCACCATGGCGGGTATCCTAAACTACGAGCAGTACTTC CATMAGILNYEQYF
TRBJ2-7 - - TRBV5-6 TGTGCCAGCAGCTTGAGGAGCCGCTACGAGCAGTACTTC CASSLRSRYEQYF
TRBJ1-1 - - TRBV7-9 TGTGCCAGCACCAACCAACTCCCTGAAGCTTTCTTT CASTNQLPEAFF
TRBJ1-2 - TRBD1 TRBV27 TGTGCCAGCAGTTCTCAGGGGGCGGTTGGGTATGGCTACACCTTC CASSSQGAVGYGYTF
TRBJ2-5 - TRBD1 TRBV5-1 TGCGCCAGCAGCCCCCAAGGACAGGGGTTTGAGACCCAGTACTTC CASSPQGQGFETQYF
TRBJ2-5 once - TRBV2 TGTGCCAGCAGTGAATTGGGTCTTCTCTTAACGTCCGGGGCCCAGTACTTC CASSELGLLLTSGAQYF
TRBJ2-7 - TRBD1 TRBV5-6 TGTGCCAGCAGCTGGGACAGGGGGCTTGCCTACGAGCAGTACTTC CASSWDRGLAYEQYF
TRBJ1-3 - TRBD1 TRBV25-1 TGTGCCAGCCTCACGCCCAGGGGGGGAAACACCATATATTTT CASLTPRGGNTIYF
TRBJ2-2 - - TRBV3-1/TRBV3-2 TGTGCCAGCAGCCAAGACCCCGGTGGCACCGGGGAGCTGTTTTTT CASSQDPGGTGELFF
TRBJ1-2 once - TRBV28 TGTGCCAGTGGAATCAGCGGGAACTATGGCTACACCTTC CASGISGNYGYTF
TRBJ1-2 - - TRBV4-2 TGTGCCAGCAGCCAGGACAGCAGGGCAGGGCCTAACTATGGCTACACCTTC CASSQDSRAGPNYGYTF
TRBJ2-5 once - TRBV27 TGTGCCAGCAGTAAGAGGGCGGGGGAGACCCAGTACTTC CASSKRAGETQYF
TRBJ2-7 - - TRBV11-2 TGTGCCAGCAGCTTATATGCAGGTTCCTCCTACGAGCAGTACTTC CASSLYAGSSYEQYF
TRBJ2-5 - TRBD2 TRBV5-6 TGTGCCAGCAGCTTAGCCGGGAGGGCGTGGGAGACCCAGTACTTC CASSLAGRAWETQYF
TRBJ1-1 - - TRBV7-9 TGTGCCAGCAGGGAAAGGGGCCTGACTGAAGCTTTCTTT CASRERGLTEAFF
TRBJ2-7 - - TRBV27 TGTGCCAGCAGTTATGGACAGAGTAGCGCCTACGAGCAGTACTTC CASSYGQSSAYEQYF
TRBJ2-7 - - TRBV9 TGTGCCAGCAGCCCCCAGGGGAACGAGCAGTACTTC CASSPQGNEQYF
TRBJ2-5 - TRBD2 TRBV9 TGTGCCAGCAGCGTAGGACTAGCGGGACACCAAGAGACCCAGTACTTC CASSVGLAGHQETQYF
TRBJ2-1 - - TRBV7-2 TGTGCCAGCACCCTCCTGGAGGGCCGGGAGCAGTTCTTC CASTLLEGREQFF